The entry below describes one T cell receptor (beta chain). A read error may be the cause here, since a much bigger clone is one base away. Amplification of TCR alpha and beta CDR3 regions from RNA used iRepertoire nested multiplex PCR. One-step reverse transcription and amplification started from about 100-400 ng of tissue mRNA or PBMC total RNA. A single record per CDR3 protein comes from TCRdb applying MiXCR to the multiplex PCR reads. The sample lists some 180,000 distinct CDR3 sequences, approximately 30% occurring once. The sample comes from a study of glioma-infiltrating T cells. This CDR3 is 14 amino acids long. V lost 11 bases and J 6 bases, leaving 17 bases between the germline ends. Germline CDR1 reads LNHDA; CDR2 reads SQIVND (reference sequence).

The sequence derives from a human donor with low-grade glioma or glioblastoma, undergoing nonglioma brain surgery, or in good health (not recorded which). The chain employs TRBV19 and TRBJ1-6; D gene unclear. The sequenced sample consisted of glioma tissue, nonneoplastic brain tissue, or PBMCs (not recorded which). In nucleotides, the CDR3 is TGTGCCGGTCGTACTTACTCCGGTAATTCACCCCTCCACTTT. Translated, it gives CAGRTYSGNSPLHF.